Here is one T cell receptor (beta chain) with its context. What it binds is not known. This specimen belongs to a study of lymphopenia after photon versus proton radiotherapy. In germline, CDR1 is SGHTA, CDR2 FQGNSA. This CDR3 contains 14 residues. The V and J ends lost 5 bases and 6 bases respectively, with 13 bases between them. Study-wide results and limits: Post-nadir diversity loss with photons came from oligoclonal expansion, particularly CD8+ Temra cells. Photon-treated patients lost naive T cells and TCR diversity; proton-treated stayed stable. Better survival with proton therapy was suggested as possible, not demonstrated.

The repertoire was sequenced with immunoSEQ multiplex PCR; TCRdb's copy has only in-frame clones and lacks some. Counted here are tens of thousands of clones, about nine tenths occurring once; the ten biggest clones make up 0.65% to 0.9%. The V gene is TRBV7-2, the J gene TRBJ2-2; D possibly matches TRBD1 or TRBD2 (7 bases each). This specimen consisted of peripheral blood, obtained from a patient treated with photon-based radiotherapy. The source of this sequence is a woman between 50 and 59 years old with cholangiocarcinoma. The CDR3 protein is CASSPQGRAGELFF. CDR3 nucleotides: TGTGCCAGCAGCCCACAGGGGAGGGCCGGGGAGCTGTTTTTT.